This TCR beta chain is from a study of a mutant IDH1 vaccine in newly diagnosed glioma. Study details: Sex distribution of treated patients was around 62% male and roughly 38% female; mean age was about 40 years. Patients had received radiotherapy, temozolomide, or both previously, most receiving both.

Whole-study results and caveats: Immune responses induced by the vaccine were seen in 93.3% of patients, spanning multiple MHC alleles.

Assay: immunoSEQ multiplex PCR; the TCRdb copy retains only in-frame clones and omits some. Of 98,000 or so clones in the sample, 80% to 90% were seen once. Time point meaning: baseline, week 1 (first vaccination visit). The treatment here: pre-vaccination baseline after standard-of-care therapy. This clone appeared a single time. Its target is unknown. The sequence was obtained from a woman aged 45-65 years with glioma. Here the sequenced sample was PBMCs, taken from a glioma patient treated with radiotherapy, temozolomide or both.

CDR3 coding DNA: TGTGCCAGCACCCCAGGTACGAGCACTGAAGCTTTCTTT. Protein: CASTPGTSTEAFF. V usage is TRBV9 and J usage is TRBJ1-1, with D hard to call. Per germline, CDR1 SGDLS and CDR2 YYNGEE. The CDR3 is made up of 13 amino acids. The V end lost 6 bases, the J end lost 4 bases, and 13 bases lay between the germline ends. The full variable domain, with the rest looked up from reference TRBV9 and TRBJ1-1, is DSGVTQTPKHLITATGQRVTLRCSPRSGDLSVYWYQQSLDQGLQFLIQYYNGEERAKGNILERFSAQQFPDLHSELNLSSLELGDSALYFCASTPGTSTEAFFGQGTRLTVV.